Here is one TCR beta chain with its context. TCRdb's table, derived via immunoSEQ multiplex PCR, lists solely in-frame clones and lacks some. The table shows 230,000 or so clones, with more than 65% occurring only once. Losses at the gene ends were 4 bases for V and 5 bases for J; bases not matched to a gene: 0. CDR1 and CDR2 (germline): ENHRY, SYGVKD. The CDR3 extends over 12 amino acids. The source of the sample is a study of blood T cell repertoires in COVID-19. Whole-study context: Samples taken during acute and convalescent COVID-19 were collected in the United States, Italy and Spain. From T cells, B-cell-depleted T cells, or PBMCs came the material, which was cDNA or gDNA.

This TCR derives from a middle-aged man who had recovered from COVID-19. Specimen: peripheral blood. The rearrangement links TRBV10-3 to TRBJ2-7; 9 bases are shared with TRBD1. The CDR3 region has the DNA TGTGCCATCAGTGGGGACAGGGACGAGCAGTACTTC. Translated, it gives CAISGDRDEQYF.